This T cell receptor (beta chain) originates from a study of cytotoxic CD8 clonotypes in ibrutinib-treated CLL (dated by TCRdb to about 2021). With respect to the entire study: In this cohort, 15 patients were treatment-naive and more than 9 were relapsed/refractory, while 17 to 18 had unmutated IGHV. Responses were partial in about 25 patients and complete in 2; after median around 66 months follow-up, about 14 stayed in remission and some twelve progressed. Response samples were obtained after a median of around 11 months of treatment, with a range of roughly 6 to 36 months. On average, each sample yielded some 250,000 productive templates and tens of thousands of productive rearrangements. Longitudinal samples were available for 26 of the 86 trial participants. Cryopreserved peripheral blood mononuclear cells were collected at three points: before therapy, at response, and at either sustained remission or disease progression. Every sample from remission and from progressive disease was obtained while the patients were still on ibrutinib.

A MiSeq instrument was used for deep resolution sequencing, which targeted depths ranging from 1 in 1 million up to 1 in 200,000 T cells, with coverage averaging 10x for each clonotype. The immunoSEQ hsTCRB Kit was used to generate the TCR beta libraries. From the authors' description of their analysis: The data were analyzed with ImmunoSEQ Analyzer and ImmunoSEQ Data Assistant, and V, D and J gene assignments followed IMGT definitions. Clonality, which ranges from 0 to 1, was calculated by subtracting the normalized Shannon entropy of productive rearrangement frequencies from one. Only overrepresented clonotypes making up at least 0.05% of each patient's repertoire were included in the public clonotype analysis. Some 14 age-matched healthy donor repertoires from immuneACCESS served as clonality controls. Drawn from immuneACCESS, this table holds only the in-frame rearrangements with V and J called that TCRdb kept. Clones are partly lost; checked studies trace under half to an unresolved V gene and leave the rest unexplained. V and J calls and clone size come straight from that table; D and trimming were deduced from the DNA. Across this sample there are 45,000 to 70,000 clones, with around 60% seen only once. Jointly, the top ten make up about a fifth of the sample.

What the time point label conveys for this sample: roughly 2 years on ibrutinib. For TCR beta library preparation, around 2.1 micrograms of genomic DNA were extracted from the cryopreserved PBMCs. Longitudinal blood samples from CLL patients on ibrutinib monotherapy were analyzed using high-throughput TCR beta sequencing. The patients took part in an open-label, single-center phase 2 trial of ibrutinib monotherapy. What the study reported, not specific to this receptor: Sampling times were not matched between sustained-remission and progressing patients, and lymph node repertoires were not studied. Public clonotypes were rare and either contracted or stayed stable during treatment, and the rise in clonality at ibrutinib response reflected the expansion of private clonotypes. Clonality rose at ibrutinib response, remained stable during sustained remission, and dropped back toward baseline at progression. Baseline clonality was found to be higher than that of age-matched healthy donors and was strongly correlated with circulating CD8+ T-cell counts.

Spanning cysteine to phenylalanine, the CDR3 consists of 15 amino acids. The CDR3 DNA has 45 bases and is translated from base 1. Taken from the germline V gene, the CDR1 and CDR2 loops are SGHAT and FQNNGV. Relative to germline, V is 4 bases shorter and J is 7 bases shorter, with 19 bases between their ends. In this sample, this clone turned up a few times. No antigen is known for it. Base qualities are missing; no much larger clone stands one base away. This receptor was taken from a human donor with chronic lymphocytic leukemia. The chain is assembled from TRBV11-2 and TRBJ2-5, with TRBD2 perhaps the D gene, on 6 matching bases. Sequenced here: PBMCs, sampled after 24 months of ibrutinib treatment. The CDR3 reads as follows: CASSSGVGPEGTQYF. The nucleotide sequence reads TGTGCCAGCAGCTCGGGGGTCGGGCCGGAGGGGACCCAGTACTTC.